This T cell receptor (beta chain) was profiled in a study of Ad26.COV2.S vaccination and SARS-CoV-2 variants. The method was immunoSEQ multiplex PCR; TCRdb's version includes in-frame clones alone and lacks a portion of them. The repertoire includes roughly 300,000 clones, approximately 86% of them detected once, and approximately 12% sits in the top ten. Documented treatment: approximately 18 received Ad26.COV2.S at low or high dose, single or two shots; 5 received placebo; per-sample allocation not given. Sample collection was performed on day 63 after the first vaccine or placebo injection. An adult donor aged 18-55 years was enrolled in Boston. This CDR3 has 17 amino acids. J was trimmed by 3 bases and V by 2 bases; bases with no gene match: 1. Germline-derived CDR1 and CDR2 are SGDLS and YYNGEE. Note on this clone: Antigen: not known.

General study results and limits: Relative to placebo recipients, vaccine recipients exhibited elevated spike-specific TCR breadth.

This material consisted of peripheral blood, taken in a trial of Ad26.COV2.S vaccine versus placebo. The chain recombines TRBV9 with TRBJ2-2; 16 nucleotides line up with TRBD2. The clonotype originates from a person between 18 and 65 years old who received the Ad26.COV2.S COVID-19 vaccine or a placebo. The CDR3 region is CASSVGLAGGYTGELFF. The CDR3 DNA is TGTGCCAGCAGCGTGGGACTAGCGGGGGGGTACACCGGGGAGCTGTTTTTT.